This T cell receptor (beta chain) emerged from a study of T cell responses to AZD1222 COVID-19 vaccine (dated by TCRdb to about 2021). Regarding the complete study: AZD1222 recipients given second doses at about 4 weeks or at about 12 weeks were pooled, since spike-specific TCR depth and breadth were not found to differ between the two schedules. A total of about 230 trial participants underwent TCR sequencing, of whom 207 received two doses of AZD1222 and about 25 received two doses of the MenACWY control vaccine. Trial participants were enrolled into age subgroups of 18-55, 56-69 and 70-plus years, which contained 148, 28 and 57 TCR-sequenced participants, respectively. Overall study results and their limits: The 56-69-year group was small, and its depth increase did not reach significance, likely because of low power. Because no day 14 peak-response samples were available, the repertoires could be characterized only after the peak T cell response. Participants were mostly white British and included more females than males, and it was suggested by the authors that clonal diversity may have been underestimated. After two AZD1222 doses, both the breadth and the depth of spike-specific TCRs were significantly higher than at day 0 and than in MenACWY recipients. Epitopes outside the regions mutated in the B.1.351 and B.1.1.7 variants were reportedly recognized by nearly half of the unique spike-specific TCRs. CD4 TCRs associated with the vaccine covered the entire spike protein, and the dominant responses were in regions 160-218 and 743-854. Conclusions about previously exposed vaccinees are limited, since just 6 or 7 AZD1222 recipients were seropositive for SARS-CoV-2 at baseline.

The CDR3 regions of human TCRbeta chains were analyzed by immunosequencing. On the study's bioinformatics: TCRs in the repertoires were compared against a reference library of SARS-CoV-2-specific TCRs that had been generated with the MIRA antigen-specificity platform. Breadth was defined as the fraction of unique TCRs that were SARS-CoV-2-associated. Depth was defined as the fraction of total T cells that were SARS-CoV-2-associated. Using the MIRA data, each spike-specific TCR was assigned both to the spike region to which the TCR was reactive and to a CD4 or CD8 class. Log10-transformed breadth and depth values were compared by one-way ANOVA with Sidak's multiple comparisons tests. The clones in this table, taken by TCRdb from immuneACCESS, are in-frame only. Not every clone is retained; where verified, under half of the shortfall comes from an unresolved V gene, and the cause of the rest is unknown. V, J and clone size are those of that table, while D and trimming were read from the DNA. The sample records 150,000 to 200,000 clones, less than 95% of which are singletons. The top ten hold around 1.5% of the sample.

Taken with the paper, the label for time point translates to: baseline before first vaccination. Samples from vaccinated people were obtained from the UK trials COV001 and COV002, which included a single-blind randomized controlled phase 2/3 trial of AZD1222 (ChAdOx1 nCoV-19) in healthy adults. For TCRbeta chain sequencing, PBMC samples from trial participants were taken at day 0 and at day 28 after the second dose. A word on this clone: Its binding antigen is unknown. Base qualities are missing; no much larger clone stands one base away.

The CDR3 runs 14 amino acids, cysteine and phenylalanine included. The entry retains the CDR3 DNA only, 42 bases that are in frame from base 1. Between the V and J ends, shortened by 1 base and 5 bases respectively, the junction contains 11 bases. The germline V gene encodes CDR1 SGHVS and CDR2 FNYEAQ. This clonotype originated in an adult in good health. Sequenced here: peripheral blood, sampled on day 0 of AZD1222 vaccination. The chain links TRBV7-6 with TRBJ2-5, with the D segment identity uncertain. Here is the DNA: TGTGCCAGCAGCTTAGAGGCCTTGGGCGAGACCCAGTACTTC. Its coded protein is CASSLEALGETQYF.